These 23 T cell receptor beta chains share one sample of origin, sequenced in a study of control samples from healthy donors and cancer patients. Libraries were prepared by immunoSEQ multiplex PCR; TCRdb keeps only in-frame clonotypes and omits some of them. The repertoire consists of around 130,000 clones, with 80% to 95% occurring once and the leading ten covering around 8.1%. The sample taken for sequencing was blood. These receptors all stem from a man between 18 and 35 years old in good health.

This clone was found once. V usage is TRBV29-1 and J usage is TRBJ2-7; D gene ambiguous. This CDR3 contains 12 residues. Germline assignment: CDR1 SQVTM and CDR2 ANQGSEA. The V and J ends lost 4 bases and 6 bases respectively, with 13 bases between them. The CDR3 DNA reads as TGCAGCGTTGCCCAAGGTCGGAGCGAGCAGTACTTC. It encodes CSVAQGRSEQYF.

This chain uses TRBV30 with TRBJ2-7; 9 nucleotides line up with TRBD1. V shed 4 bases, J shed 4 bases, and the junction held 8 bases outside the gene matches. From germline, CDR1 is GTSNPN and CDR2 SVGIG (reference sequence). The CDR3 covers 14 residues. CDR3 in DNA: TGTGCCTGGACGAGGGGGACAGGGTGGTACGAGCAGTACTTC. Translating gives CAWTRGTGWYEQYF.

The V gene is TRBV9, the J gene TRBJ2-5; 8 positions match TRBD1. Germline assignment: CDR1 SGDLS and CDR2 YYNGEE. Trimming at V came to 4 bases and at J to 1 base, leaving 3 bases not matched to a gene. The CDR3 is 14 residues long. CDR3 in amino acids: CASSSGQGQETQYF. The CDR3 coding sequence is TGTGCCAGCAGCTCTGGACAGGGCCAAGAGACCCAGTACTTC.

This chain joins TRBV6-5 and TRBJ1-1; D remains unclear. Looked up from germline, CDR1 is MNHEY and CDR2 is SVGAGI. V was shortened by 2 bases and J by 4 bases, with 17 bases between the two germline ends. This CDR3 has 16 residues. The CDR3 DNA is TGTGCCAGCAGTTACACATCGCGGCCCTGGGGCACTGAAGCTTTCTTT. It codes for CASSYTSRPWGTEAFF.

The chain links TRBV10-3 to TRBJ2-5, with D hard to call. CDR3 length: 13 amino acids. V dropped 11 bases and J dropped 1 base, with 14 bases sitting between them. Germline CDR1 reads ENHRY; CDR2 reads SYGVKD. In nucleotides, the CDR3 is TGTGCCGCACAAGGAAGAAGCCAAGAGACCCAGTACTTC. Translating gives CAAQGRSQETQYF.

The J gene is TRBJ1-1, the V gene TRBV19; no reliable D call. The CDR3 has 14 amino acids. The V end lost 3 bases, the J end lost 4 bases, and 12 bases lay between the germline ends. CDR1 is LNHDA and CDR2 is SQIVND in the germline V gene (reference sequence). The CDR3 sequence: CASSILSSVTEAFF. DNA of the CDR3: TGTGCCAGTAGTATCCTATCGAGTGTCACTGAAGCTTTCTTT.

The chain combines TRBV4-1 with TRBJ1-5; no clear D gene. The CDR3 runs to 17 residues. Trimming cost V 3 bases and J 4 bases, with 19 bases left between them. The germline V gene encodes CDR1 MGHRA and CDR2 YSYEKL. This CDR3 reads CASSQEGSNGVNQPQHF. The CDR3 DNA reads TGCGCCAGCAGCCAGGAAGGGTCCAACGGGGTGAATCAGCCCCAGCATTTT.

The gene calls are TRBV6-5 and TRBJ2-7, with 10 bases aligning to TRBD1. Per the germline V gene, CDR1 is MNHEY and CDR2 is SVGAGI. Trimming cost V 9 bases and J 2 bases; bases outside gene matches: 7. The CDR3 length is 14 residues. CDR3 region: CASHSGQGAYEQYF. CDR3 DNA: TGTGCCAGTCACTCCGGACAGGGGGCCTACGAGCAGTACTTC.

The rearrangement uses TRBV7-9 and TRBJ1-2, with 9 positions matching TRBD1. Per germline, CDR1 SEHNR and CDR2 FQNEAQ (reference sequence). This CDR3 is 16 amino acids long. Trimming removed 4 bases from V and 7 bases from J; junction bases left unmatched: 13. The CDR3 region has the DNA TGTGCCAGCAGCTCCTTGTGGGGACAGGGACTCGCTGGCTACACCTTC. Protein: CASSSLWGQGLAGYTF. The variable domain in full, with the rest retrieved from reference TRBV7-9 and TRBJ1-2, is DTGVSQNPRHKITKRGQNVTFRCDPISEHNRLYWYRQTLGQGPEFLTYFQNEAQLEKSRLLSDRFSAERPKGSFSTLEIQRTEQGDSAMYLCASSSLWGQGLAGYTFGSGTRLTVV.

The rearrangement joins TRBV19 to TRBJ1-1; D gene unclear. The CDR3 runs to 15 residues. Germline V gene lookup returns CDR1 LNHDA and CDR2 SQIVND (reference sequence). The germline V and J ends were trimmed by 1 base and 1 base, with 10 bases remaining between them. The CDR3 spells CASSIGGGPNTEAFF. CDR3 DNA sequence: TGTGCCAGTAGTATAGGTGGAGGGCCGAACACTGAAGCTTTCTTT.

This chain joins TRBV5-4 and TRBJ2-1; 8 nucleotides line up with TRBD1. CDR3 size: 18 residues. Germline lookup yields CDR1 SGHNT and CDR2 YYREEE (reference sequence). The J segment lost 2 bases and the V segment lost 4 bases, leaving 14 bases of the junction unmatched. In DNA, the CDR3 is TGTGCCAGCAGCATAACCCGATCCGGGACAGGTCCCTACAATGAGCAGTTCTTC. Protein sequence: CASSITRSGTGPYNEQFF. The variable domain in full, completed from reference TRBV5-4 and TRBJ2-1, reads ETGVTQSPTHLIKTRGQQVTLRCSSQSGHNTVSWYQQALGQGPQFIFQYYREEENGRGNFPPRFSGLQFPNYSSELNVNALELDDSALYLCASSITRSGTGPYNEQFFGPGTRLTVL.

This chain uses TRBV5-1 with TRBJ1-1, with 11 bases that match TRBD1. This CDR3 has 16 amino acids. CDR1 and CDR2 (germline): SGHRS, YFSETQ. The trim removed 3 bases at V and 0 bases at J, leaving 4 bases unmatched. CDR3 sequence (DNA): TGCGCCAGCAGCTGGGGACAGGGGGGACTGAACACTGAAGCTTTCTTT. It encodes CASSWGQGGLNTEAFF.

The sample holds one count of this clone. The chain employs TRBV6-5 and TRBJ2-7; D is possibly TRBD1 or TRBD2 (5 bases each). This CDR3 region has 15 residues. Germline assignment: CDR1 MNHEY and CDR2 SVGAGI. V was cut by 0 bases and J by 2 bases, with 11 bases left in between. This CDR3 reads CASSYSGQGPYEQYF. For the CDR3, the DNA is TGTGCCAGCAGTTACTCGGGTCAGGGACCCTACGAGCAGTACTTC.

This chain links TRBV6-5 with TRBJ2-7, with D perhaps being TRBD1 or TRBD2 (5 bases each). The CDR3 extends over 15 amino acids. The germline gives CDR1 MNHEY, CDR2 SVGAGI. Deletions cut 6 bases from V and 2 bases from J, with 17 bases between. The CDR3, as DNA: TGTGCCAGCAGCCCCTTTTGGGGGATAACCTACGAGCAGTACTTC. Its protein is CASSPFWGITYEQYF.

V is TRBV10-3 and J is TRBJ1-3; D gene ambiguous. The CDR3 is 15 residues long. Germline V gene sequence: CDR1 ENHRY, CDR2 SYGVKD. V lost 3 bases, J lost 7 bases, and 16 bases lay in between. The chain's CDR3 is CAISDGGFKMNTIYF. The CDR3 region has the DNA TGTGCCATCAGTGATGGAGGGTTCAAGATGAACACCATATATTTT.

The chain recombines TRBV24-1 with TRBJ1-1; tentatively, D is TRBD1 (5 bases). Germline assignment: CDR1 KGHDR and CDR2 SFDVKD. The ends were cut back, 7 bases at V and 1 base at J, with 9 bases in the middle. The CDR3 extends over 13 amino acids. The CDR3 here is CATRGGQNTEAFF. For the CDR3, the DNA is TGTGCCACCAGGGGAGGACAGAACACTGAAGCTTTCTTT.

The chain carries TRBV4-1 and TRBJ1-6; a weak D match, TRBD1 (6 bases). This CDR3 spans 16 amino acids. Germline V CDR1 and CDR2: MGHRA, YSYEKL. The V end was cut by 6 bases, the J end by 1 base, with 13 bases between. Here the CDR3 DNA reads TGCGCCAGCAGTTATCACAGGGAATCCTATAATTCACCCCTCCACTTT. It yields the protein CASSYHRESYNSPLHF.

The chain joins TRBV6-6 to TRBJ1-5; 7 bases are a match to TRBD1. The CDR3 runs 13 residues. CDR1 MNHNY and CDR2 SVGAGI come from the germline V gene (reference sequence). The V segment lost 2 bases and the J segment 7 bases; nucleotides outside the gene matches: 2. CDR3 nucleotide sequence: TGTGCCAGCAGTTACGAAGGGGGCCAGCCCCAGCATTTT. Translating gives CASSYEGGQPQHF.

The V gene is TRBV3-1 (or the pseudogene TRBV3-2), the J gene TRBJ2-5, with D uncertain. Trimming shortened V by 0 bases and J by 5 bases, and 22 bases separated the two germline ends. The CDR3 contains 18 residues. Germline CDR1 reads LGHDT; CDR2 reads YNNKEL (reference sequence). CDR3 coding DNA: TGTGCCAGCAGCCAAGATCCCCTAATGGGCAGGCTCTGGGAGACCCAGTACTTC. It translates to CASSQDPLMGRLWETQYF.

This clone is a singleton in its sample. A junction end diverges from the germline sequence, so it may reflect a read error. The same CDR3 arises from other DNA sequences in this sample as well. The chain joins TRBV29-1 to TRBJ2-7; 9 bases are shared with TRBD1. This CDR3 contains 14 residues. Per the germline V gene, CDR1 is SQVTM and CDR2 is ANQGSEA. The chain's CDR3 is CSVESGTGFDEQYF. The DNA of the CDR3 is TGCAGCGTTGAGTCCGGGACAGGGTTCGACGAGCAGTACTTT.

CDR3 DNA sequence: TGCGCCAGCAGCTTAGCTGAGGGGCCCTTACGTGAAAAACTGTTTTTT. Protein sequence: CASSLAEGPLREKLFF. J is TRBJ1-4 and V is TRBV5-1, with D maybe TRBD1 (5 bases). Germline V CDR1 and CDR2: SGHRS, YFSETQ. The CDR3 runs 16 residues. V lost 2 bases and J lost 7, with 18 bases in between.

The chain carries TRBV18 and TRBJ1-1; D is undetermined. The CDR3 runs 14 residues. Between the trimmed V and J ends, which lost 1 base and 0 bases, there was a span of 6 bases. CDR1 is KGHSH and CDR2 is LQKENI in the germline V gene. CDR3 sequence (DNA): TGTGCCAGCTCACCACTTTCCCTGAACACTGAAGCTTTCTTT. Translated: CASSPLSLNTEAFF.

This clone was counted once. This rearrangement joins TRBV4-1 to TRBJ2-1; D unresolved. There are 14 residues in the CDR3. CDR1 and CDR2 (germline): MGHRA, YSYEKL. The V end lost 0 bases, the J end lost 3 bases, and 6 bases lay between the germline ends. In DNA form, the CDR3 reads TGCGCCAGCAGCCAAGAACTGAGCTACAATGAGCAGTTCTTC. It is translated as CASSQELSYNEQFF.